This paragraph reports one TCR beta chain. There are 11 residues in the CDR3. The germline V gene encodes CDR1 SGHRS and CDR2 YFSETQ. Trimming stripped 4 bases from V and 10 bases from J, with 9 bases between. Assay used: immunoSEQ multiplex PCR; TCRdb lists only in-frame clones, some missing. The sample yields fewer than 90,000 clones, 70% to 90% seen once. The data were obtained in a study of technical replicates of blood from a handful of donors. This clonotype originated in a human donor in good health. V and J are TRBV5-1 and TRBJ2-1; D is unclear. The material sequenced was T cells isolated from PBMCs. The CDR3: CASSDIVEQFF. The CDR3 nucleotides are TGCGCCAGCAGCGACATAGTCGAGCAGTTCTTC.